The next 11 T cell receptor beta chains were all read from a single sample in a study of blood T cell repertoires in COVID-19. Generated by immunoSEQ multiplex PCR, the TCRdb table keeps only in-frame clones and is missing some. The repertoire consists of a few hundred thousand clones, with 80% to 90% occurring once and the leading ten covering around 4.6%. Sequencing was done on a sample of peripheral blood. The origin of the receptors is a woman aged 40 to 50 who had recovered from COVID-19.

The chain employs TRBV27 and TRBJ1-1; no clear D. The CDR3 has 13 residues. The germline V and J ends were trimmed by 2 bases and 5 bases, with 9 bases remaining between them. Germline CDR1 MNHEY, CDR2 SMNVEV (reference sequence). The DNA for the CDR3 is TGTGCCAGCAGTTTAATCGGGAATACTGAAGCTTTCTTT. It is translated as CASSLIGNTEAFF.

The chain has TRBV5-4 and TRBJ1-2; 7 nucleotides line up with TRBD1. The CDR3 has 13 amino acids. Trimming removed 5 bases from V and 7 bases from J; junction bases left unmatched: 8. CDR1 is SGHNT and CDR2 is YYREEE in the germline V gene (reference sequence). The CDR3: CASRETGLAGYTF. CDR3 DNA: TGTGCCAGCAGGGAGACAGGGTTGGCTGGCTACACCTTC. Full variable domain (remainder filled in from reference TRBV5-4 and TRBJ1-2): ETGVTQSPTHLIKTRGQQVTLRCSSQSGHNTVSWYQQALGQGPQFIFQYYREEENGRGNFPPRFSGLQFPNYSSELNVNALELDDSALYLCASRETGLAGYTFGSGTRLTVV.

This chain joins TRBV9 and TRBJ2-2; D ambiguous. The germline V gene has CDR1 SGDLS and CDR2 YYNGEE. This CDR3 spans 14 amino acids. With 0 bases removed from V and 1 base from J, the gap between germline ends came to 4 bases. CDR3 bases: TGTGCCAGCAGCGTAGACTGGAACACCGGGGAGCTGTTTTTT. Residues: CASSVDWNTGELFF.

The CDR3 spells CASGRDFVNTEAFF. The DNA of the CDR3 is TGTGCCAGCGGGCGGGATTTTGTGAACACTGAAGCTTTCTTT. The chain carries TRBV28 and TRBJ1-1; D is undetermined. Germline V CDR1 and CDR2: MDHEN, SYDVKM. The CDR3 extends over 14 amino acids. Trimming took 8 bases from V and 0 from J, leaving 13 bases between them.

The rearrangement uses TRBV14 and TRBJ1-1, with D unclear. CDR1 is SGHDN, CDR2 FVKESK, per germline. The CDR3 totals 15 residues. V shed 0 bases and J shed 10 bases, with 18 bases lying between them. In nucleotides, the CDR3 is TGTGCCAGCAGCCAAGATACCCCTGGTGCCGGTCGAGCTTTCTTT. Protein: CASSQDTPGAGRAFF.

The genes are TRBV28 and TRBJ2-7; possible D gene TRBD1, 6 bases. CDR1 is MDHEN and CDR2 is SYDVKM in the germline V gene. The CDR3 has 14 amino acids. V dropped 6 bases and J dropped 0 bases, with 12 bases sitting between them. CDR3 residues: CASRKGHYSYEQYF. Written as DNA, the CDR3 is TGTGCCAGCAGAAAGGGACACTACTCCTACGAGCAGTACTTC.

The CDR3 DNA reads TGCAGCGTTGAAGATGGGCAGTATAATGAGCAGTTCTTC. Protein sequence: CSVEDGQYNEQFF. The V and J genes are TRBV29-1 and TRBJ2-1; D is undetermined. Germline loops: CDR1 SQVTM, CDR2 ANQGSEA. The CDR3 loop spans 13 amino acids. Trimming left V 0 bases short and J 7 bases short, with 10 bases between.

The rearrangement links TRBV28 to TRBJ1-2; 9 nucleotides match TRBD1. V was pared by 8 bases and J by 4 bases, with 5 bases of the junction left unmatched. There are 13 residues in the CDR3. Germline V gene data show CDR1 as MDHEN and CDR2 as SYDVKM. The CDR3 loop is CASGRDRVYGYTF. The CDR3 region has the DNA TGTGCCAGCGGCCGGGACAGGGTCTATGGCTACACCTTC.

This clone was counted once. The V call is TRBV7-2, the J call TRBJ2-2; weak D call: TRBD1 (5 bases). CDR3 length equals 15 residues. CDR1 is SGHTA, CDR2 FQGNSA, per germline. V was clipped by 5 bases and J by 2 bases, with 12 bases between them. As DNA, the CDR3 is TGTGCCAGCAGCCGGCAGGGTGTTAACACCGGGGAGCTGTTTTTT. Translated, it gives CASSRQGVNTGELFF.

The genes are TRBV5-1 and TRBJ1-2; 7 nucleotides align to TRBD1. The CDR3 contains 12 residues. The ends lost 0 bases at V and 7 bases at J; junction bases unmatched: 0. Germline loops: CDR1 SGHRS, CDR2 YFSETQ. This CDR3 is CASSLGQGGYTF. The CDR3 DNA is TGCGCCAGCAGCTTGGGACAGGGTGGCTACACCTTC.

The gene calls are TRBV5-1 and TRBJ2-5; 8 positions match TRBD2. The CDR3 extends over 14 amino acids. V was pared by 4 bases and J by 7 bases, with 9 bases of the junction left unmatched. Germline V gives CDR1 SGHRS, CDR2 YFSETQ. CDR3 bases: TGCGCCAGCAGCCTGGACGGGGGGGGCCGGACCCAGTACTTC. This translates into CASSLDGGGRTQYF.